Presented here are 20 T cell receptor beta chains from one specimen sequenced in a study of blood T cell repertoires in COVID-19. Produced via immunoSEQ multiplex PCR; TCRdb's table is partial and in-frame only. Of 60,000 to 85,000 clones in the sample, more than 75% are singletons; the top ten hold approximately 12%. The sample consisted of peripheral blood. The receptor source for this set is a human donor in a cohort sampled during active COVID-19.

The rearrangement joins TRBV6-1 to TRBJ2-3; 8 nucleotides agree with TRBD2. The CDR3 totals 16 residues. Germline V gene data show CDR1 as MNHNS and CDR2 as SASEGT. V was clipped by 3 bases and J by 1 base; unmatched bases: 6. The CDR3 sequence: CASSDGRSGGTDTQYF. CDR3 sequence (DNA): TGTGCCAGCAGTGATGGGCGTAGCGGGGGCACAGATACGCAGTATTTT.

The J gene is TRBJ2-3, the V gene TRBV30; D may be TRBD2 (5 bases). From germline, CDR1 is GTSNPN and CDR2 SVGIG (reference sequence). This CDR3 is built from 14 residues. V lost 1 base to trimming and J lost 6 bases, with 14 bases between them. The CDR3 nucleotides read TGTGCCTGGAGTGACTACCGGAGCGGCGATACGCAGTATTTT. This translates into CAWSDYRSGDTQYF.

The chain employs TRBV6-2 or TRBV6-3 and TRBJ2-5, with TRBD2 matching 7 bases. The CDR3 length is 17 residues. Per germline, CDR1 MNHEY and CDR2 SVGEGT. With V trimmed by 5 bases and J by 4 bases, 16 bases remained unmatched. CDR3 nucleotides: TGTGCCAGCAGTCCCCATGGAGCGGGGAGTGTGAGAGAGACCCAGTACTTC. Translation gives CASSPHGAGSVRETQYF.

This clone was counted a single time. The chain employs TRBV28 and TRBJ2-4, with a tentative D call TRBD1 (6 bases). V dropped 7 bases and J dropped 1 base, with 20 bases sitting between them. This CDR3 is 17 amino acids long. CDR1 is MDHEN, CDR2 SYDVKM, per germline. In DNA, the CDR3 is TGTGCCAGCACCTCCAGGAGATCAGGGGAGGCCAAAAACATTCAGTACTTC. Translation: CASTSRRSGEAKNIQYF.

This sequence joins TRBV19 and TRBJ2-2; 9 bases align to TRBD1. This CDR3 spans 16 amino acids. Germline V gene data show CDR1 as LNHDA and CDR2 as SQIVND (reference sequence). Trimming removed 1 base from V and 5 bases from J; junction bases left unmatched: 5. The CDR3 DNA follows: TGTGCCAGTAGTATAGCAGGACAGGGGAAGACCGGGGAGCTGTTTTTT. It encodes CASSIAGQGKTGELFF.

This chain joins TRBV5-1 and TRBJ2-1, with a tentative D call TRBD1 (5 bases). Deletions cut 6 bases from V and 3 bases from J, with 13 bases between. Germline lookup yields CDR1 SGHRS and CDR2 YFSETQ. CDR3 size: 14 residues. The CDR3 here is CASTVGAGYNEQFF. The CDR3 DNA reads TGCGCCAGCACGGTAGGGGCTGGCTACAATGAGCAGTTCTTC.

The V gene is TRBV4-2, the J gene TRBJ2-3, with 12 nucleotides matching TRBD2. The germline CDR1 and CDR2 sequences are LGHNA and YNFKEQ. J lost 7 bases, V lost 0 bases, and 5 bases had no gene match. The CDR3 is 16 residues long. CDR3 sequence (DNA): TGTGCCAGCAGCCAAGAGCTAGCGGGGGGGAGTCATACGCAGTATTTT. Its translation: CASSQELAGGSHTQYF.

In DNA, the CDR3 is TGTGCCAGCAGCTATCAGCAGGGAAACACTGAAGCTTTCTTT. This gives the protein CASSYQQGNTEAFF. The rearrangement uses TRBV7-9 and TRBJ1-1, with D maybe TRBD1 (5 bases). Trimming shortened V by 4 bases and J by 2 bases, and 11 bases separated the two germline ends. The germline V gene has CDR1 SEHNR and CDR2 FQNEAQ (reference sequence). The CDR3 contains 14 residues.

This clone was seen a few times. V and J are TRBV7-3 and TRBJ1-1; D is unclear. The CDR3 length is 13 residues. Germline lookup yields CDR1 SGHTA and CDR2 FQGTGA. The V gene lost 5 bases and the J gene lost 2 bases, with 9 bases spanning the gap. The CDR3 DNA follows: TGTGCCAGCAGCATCGGGTTCAACACTGAAGCTTTCTTT. It codes for CASSIGFNTEAFF.

This sequence joins TRBV5-1 and TRBJ2-2; perhaps TRBD2 as D (5 bases). Between the trimmed V and J ends, which lost 4 bases and 1 base, there was a span of 11 bases. This CDR3 has 15 residues. CDR1 and CDR2 (germline): SGHRS, YFSETQ. The CDR3 DNA sequence: TGCGCCAGCAGCAACGACCGGGGGAACACCGGGGAGCTGTTTTTT. Residues: CASSNDRGNTGELFF. The variable domain in full, completed from reference TRBV5-1 and TRBJ2-2, reads KAGVTQTPRYLIKTRGQQVTLSCSPISGHRSVSWYQQTPGQGLQFLFEYFSETQRNKGNFPGRFSGRQFSNSRSEMNVSTLELGDSALYLCASSNDRGNTGELFFGEGSRLTVL.

V and J are TRBV4-1 and TRBJ2-7; 10 nucleotides line up with TRBD2. There are 15 residues in the CDR3. The ends lost 0 bases at V and 1 base at J; junction bases unmatched: 0. CDR1 and CDR2 from the germline V gene are MGHRA and YSYEKL. The DNA of the CDR3 is TGCGCCAGCAGCCAAGAACTAGCGGGGTCCTACGAGCAGTACTTC. Its protein product is CASSQELAGSYEQYF.

J is TRBJ1-1 and V is TRBV14, with 8 bases fitting TRBD1. Trimming took 6 bases from V and 10 from J; bases not matched to a gene: 13. The CDR3 is 14 amino acids. Per the germline V gene, CDR1 is SGHDN and CDR2 is FVKESK. CDR3 protein: CASSLGQGVSGAFF. For the CDR3, the DNA is TGTGCCAGCAGTCTCGGACAGGGCGTCTCTGGAGCTTTCTTT.

J is TRBJ2-3 and V is TRBV30; 7 bases fit TRBD1. The CDR3 length is 15 residues. The J segment lost 0 bases and the V segment lost 3 bases, leaving 6 bases of the junction unmatched. CDR1 and CDR2 from the germline V gene are GTSNPN and SVGIG (reference sequence). The CDR3 reads CAWSPGQLSTDTQYF. The CDR3 DNA reads TGTGCCTGGAGCCCGGGACAGTTAAGCACAGATACGCAGTATTTT. The full variable domain, completed using reference TRBV30 and TRBJ2-3, is SQTIHQWPATLVQPVGSPLSLECTVEGTSNPNLYWYRQAAGRGLQLLFYSVGIGQISSEVPQNLSASRPQDRQFILSSKKLLLSDSGFYLCAWSPGQLSTDTQYFGPGTRLTVL.

This chain links TRBV19 with TRBJ1-6; D gene unclear. V lost 0 bases to trimming and J lost 6 bases, with 9 bases between them. This CDR3 region has 15 residues. Germline V CDR1 and CDR2: LNHDA, SQIVND (reference sequence). Here the CDR3 reads CASSIDWGANSPLHF. As DNA, the CDR3 is TGTGCCAGTAGTATAGATTGGGGAGCTAATTCACCCCTCCACTTT.

The rearrangement joins TRBV30 to TRBJ2-7, with 8 bases matching TRBD1. V dropped 1 base and J dropped 2; count of bases not matched to a gene: 4. Germline CDR1 reads GTSNPN; CDR2 reads SVGIG (reference sequence). The CDR3 runs to 14 residues. This chain's CDR3 is CAWSETGGTYEQYF. As DNA, the CDR3 is TGTGCCTGGAGTGAAACAGGGGGTACCTACGAGCAGTACTTC.

The chain employs TRBV2 and TRBJ2-7; weak D call: TRBD1 (5 bases). This CDR3 has 15 residues. The V end was cut by 3 bases, the J end by 5 bases, with 17 bases between. Per germline, CDR1 SNHLY and CDR2 FYNNEI. The CDR3 DNA follows: TGTGCCAGCAGTGATCCCGTACAGGCGTCGGACGAGCAGTACTTC. It codes for CASSDPVQASDEQYF.

This chain links TRBV3-1 (or the pseudogene TRBV3-2) with TRBJ2-4; TRBD1 matches 7 bases. The ends lost 5 bases at V and 8 bases at J; junction bases unmatched: 6. Germline CDR1 reads LGHDT; CDR2 reads YNNKEL (reference sequence). This CDR3 has 13 residues. CDR3 bases: TGTGCCAGCAGCAAACAGGGGACGGACATTCAGTACTTC. It encodes CASSKQGTDIQYF.

The rearrangement uses TRBV7-9 and TRBJ2-1, with 8 nucleotides matching TRBD2. CDR1 is SEHNR and CDR2 is FQNEAQ in the germline V gene (reference sequence). With V trimmed by 7 bases and J by 7 bases, 6 bases remained unmatched. There are 13 residues in the CDR3. Written as DNA, the CDR3 is TGTGCCAGCACGCTGACTAGCGTAAATGAGCAGTTCTTC. The encoded protein is CASTLTSVNEQFF.

This clone was seen only once. The chain has TRBV12-5 and TRBJ1-2; 8 bases fit TRBD1. Germline V gene data show CDR1 as LGHNT and CDR2 as FRNRAP. This CDR3 comprises 15 residues. Losses at the gene ends were 2 bases for V and 6 bases for J; bases not matched to a gene: 8. CDR3 nucleotide sequence: TGTGCTAGTGGTTTGCAGGGGGCGACGGTCAATGGCTACACCTTC. It yields the protein CASGLQGATVNGYTF.

The chain carries TRBV12-3 or TRBV12-4 and TRBJ1-5; the D is unclear. The CDR3 loop spans 12 amino acids. The V and J ends lost 7 bases and 6 bases respectively, with 10 bases between them. The CDR3 DNA reads as TGTGCCAGCACCCTCCGGGGTCAGCCCCAGCATTTT. This encodes CASTLRGQPQHF.